Listed here are 4 T cell receptor beta chains from one sample, sequenced in a study of a mutant IDH1 vaccine in newly diagnosed glioma (dated by TCRdb to about 2021). The label giving this sample's time point can be read as: baseline, week 1 (first vaccination visit). According to the study, the label for this sample's treatment or condition signals: pre-vaccination baseline after standard-of-care therapy. The library was prepared using the immunoSEQ multiplex PCR assay. TCRdb limited this immuneACCESS table to in-frame rearrangements with V and J called. A share of clones is missing; checked studies link under half to unresolved V genes, and the rest is unexplained. The sample yields around 63,000 clones; 91% were counted once. Roughly 2.5% of the sample rests with the top ten. Sample: PBMCs, taken from a glioma patient treated with radiotherapy, temozolomide or both. Receptors originate from a man aged 45 to 65 with glioma.

The rearrangement joins TRBV5-1 to TRBJ2-5; a weak D match, TRBD2 (7 bases). The CDR3 has 19 amino acids. Trimming pared 0 bases from V and 4 bases from J, leaving 25 bases between. Germline loops: CDR1 SGHRS, CDR2 YFSETQ. The CDR3 reads CASSLAMVRGANPRETQYF. The DNA for the CDR3 is TGCGCCAGCAGCTTGGCCATGGTCCGGGGGGCAAACCCCAGAGAGACCCAGTACTTC.

About this clone itself: In this CDR3 the conserved last residue, phenylalanine or tryptophan, is missing, so a read error is likely. Because the CDR3's place on the DNA is in doubt, the DNA is left out and the CDR3 is given as listed by TCRdb. The chain has TRBV2 and TRBJ1-2; the table's D call, TRBD1, has no DNA check behind it. Germline V lookup: CDR1 SNHLY, CDR2 FYNNEI. The CDR3 length is 10 residues, termini included. CDR3 sequence reads: CASTPEDRDK.

A single count supports this clone. The chain joins TRBV5-4 to TRBJ2-3, with 7 bases aligning to TRBD2. V gave up 1 base and J gave up 6 bases; unmatched junction bases: 14. The CDR3 spans 17 residues. CDR1 is SGHNT, CDR2 YYREEE, per germline (reference sequence). The CDR3 loop reads CASSLKAGPGRSDTQYF. DNA of the CDR3: TGTGCCAGCAGCTTGAAGGCAGGGCCCGGGAGGTCGGATACGCAGTATTTT.

A note on this clone: The junction shows a germline mismatch at one end, possibly a read error. The V gene is TRBV19, the J gene TRBJ1-5; 9 bases fit TRBD1. The germline V gene has CDR1 LNHDA and CDR2 SQIVND (reference sequence). The CDR3 is 13 amino acids. CDR3 protein: CASSSRTGGPRHF. CDR3 coding DNA: TGTGCCAGTAGTAGCCGTACAGGGGGCCCCCGGCATTTT.